This T cell receptor beta chain was captured in a study of cytomegalovirus exposure and HLA in healthy donors. The PCR made use of 60 Vbeta and 13 Jbeta primers. Sequencing used immunoSEQ multiplex PCR; TCRdb keeps in-frame clones, though not all of them. The sample has just over 150,000 clones, about 85% seen once. This CDR3 spans 15 amino acids. Per the germline V gene, CDR1 is LNHDA and CDR2 is SQIVND (reference sequence). V shed 6 bases and J shed 0 bases, with 12 bases lying between them. The specimen sequenced was PBMCs. The V call is TRBV19, the J call TRBJ1-3; D may be TRBD1 (6 bases). This receptor was taken from a man younger than 35 in good health and CMV-seropositive. CDR3 in amino acids: CASRPQGRSGNTIYF. CDR3 bases: TGTGCCAGTAGACCACAGGGACGCTCTGGAAACACCATATATTTT.